This T cell receptor (beta chain) emerged from a study of cytomegalovirus exposure and HLA in healthy donors. Study findings and constraints: Later genetic work tied a missense DCLRE1C variant to beta-chain V and J trimming. In a later analysis, HLA-associated TCR beta chains were more clonally expanded than equally common others. A reported reduction in N-insertions relative to the roughly 610-donor mean was seen in an Asian-associated ancestry cluster in a later analysis. Serostatus for CMV was the only available immune exposure information.

Researchers ran the PCR with 60 Vbeta and 13 Jbeta primers. TCRdb keeps only in-frame clones here, not all; method: immunoSEQ multiplex PCR. The sample table includes about 170,000 clones. Germline-derived CDR1 and CDR2 are SGHAT and FQDESV (reference sequence). Trimming took 3 bases from V and 8 from J, leaving 10 bases between them. This CDR3 has 13 amino acids. In the case of this clone: As yet, its antigen is unknown.

The TCR was taken from a woman in her sixties or seventies in good health and CMV-seronegative. The source material was PBMCs. The chain joins TRBV11-1 to TRBJ1-4; D is undetermined. CDR3 bases: TGTGCCAGCAGCTTCGGAGTAAGGGAAAAACTGTTTTTT. Translated, it gives CASSFGVREKLFF.